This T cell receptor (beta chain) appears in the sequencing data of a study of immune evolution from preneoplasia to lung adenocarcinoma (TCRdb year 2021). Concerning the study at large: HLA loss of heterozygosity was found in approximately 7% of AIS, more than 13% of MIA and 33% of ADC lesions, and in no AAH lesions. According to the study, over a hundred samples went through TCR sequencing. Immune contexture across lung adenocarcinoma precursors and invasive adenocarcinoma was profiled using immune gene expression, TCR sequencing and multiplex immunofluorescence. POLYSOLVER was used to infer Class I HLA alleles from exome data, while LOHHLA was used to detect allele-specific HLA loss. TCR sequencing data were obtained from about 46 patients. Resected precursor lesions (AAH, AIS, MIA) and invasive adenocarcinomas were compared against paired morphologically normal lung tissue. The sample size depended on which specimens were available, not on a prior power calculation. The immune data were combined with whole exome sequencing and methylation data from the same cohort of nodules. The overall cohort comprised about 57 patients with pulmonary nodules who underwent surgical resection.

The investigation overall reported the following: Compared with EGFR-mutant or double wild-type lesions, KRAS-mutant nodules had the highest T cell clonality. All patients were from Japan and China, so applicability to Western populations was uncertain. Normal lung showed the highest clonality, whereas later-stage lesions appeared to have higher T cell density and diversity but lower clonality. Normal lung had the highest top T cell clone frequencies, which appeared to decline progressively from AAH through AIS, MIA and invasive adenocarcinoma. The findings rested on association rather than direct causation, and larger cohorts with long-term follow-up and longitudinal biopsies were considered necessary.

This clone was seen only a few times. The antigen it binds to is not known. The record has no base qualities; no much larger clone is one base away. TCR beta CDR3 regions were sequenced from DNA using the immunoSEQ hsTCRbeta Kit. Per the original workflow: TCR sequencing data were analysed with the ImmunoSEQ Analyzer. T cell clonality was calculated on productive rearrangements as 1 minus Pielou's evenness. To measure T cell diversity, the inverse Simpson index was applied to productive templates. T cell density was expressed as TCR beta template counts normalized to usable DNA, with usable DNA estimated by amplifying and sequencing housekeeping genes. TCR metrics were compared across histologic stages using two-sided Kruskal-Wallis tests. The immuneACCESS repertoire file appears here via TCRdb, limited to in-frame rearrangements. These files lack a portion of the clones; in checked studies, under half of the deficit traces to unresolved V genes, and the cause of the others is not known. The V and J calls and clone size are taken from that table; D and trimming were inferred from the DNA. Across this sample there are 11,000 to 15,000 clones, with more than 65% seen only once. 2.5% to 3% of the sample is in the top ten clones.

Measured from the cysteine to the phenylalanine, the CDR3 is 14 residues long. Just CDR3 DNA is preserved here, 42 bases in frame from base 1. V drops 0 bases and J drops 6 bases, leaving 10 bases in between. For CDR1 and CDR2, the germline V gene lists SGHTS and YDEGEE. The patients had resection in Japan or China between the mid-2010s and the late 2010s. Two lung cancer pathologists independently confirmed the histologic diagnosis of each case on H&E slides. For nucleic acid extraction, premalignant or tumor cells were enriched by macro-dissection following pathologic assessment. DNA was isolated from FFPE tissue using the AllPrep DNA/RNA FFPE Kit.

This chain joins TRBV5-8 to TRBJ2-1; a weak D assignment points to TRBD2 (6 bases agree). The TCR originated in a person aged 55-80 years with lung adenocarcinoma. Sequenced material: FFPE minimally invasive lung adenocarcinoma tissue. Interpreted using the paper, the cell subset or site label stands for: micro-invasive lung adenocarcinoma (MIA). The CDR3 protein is CASSLGDFANEQFF. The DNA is TGTGCCAGCAGCTTGGGGGACTTCGCCAATGAGCAGTTCTTC.